This T cell receptor (beta chain) originates from a study of Tregs in tolerant kidney transplant recipients. Study summary: The nonmyeloablative bone marrow transplants came from related graft donors, with transient mixed chimerism.

Profiled with immunoSEQ multiplex PCR; TCRdb holds only in-frame clones, not every one. Here the sample spans 90,000 to 120,000 clones, 90% being singletons. This clone appeared a single time. Its antigen is not identified. CDR3 length: 16 amino acids. Germline lookup yields CDR1 MGHRA and CDR2 YSYEKL. V gave up 4 bases and J gave up 3 bases; unmatched junction bases: 10. Study conclusions and caveats: Changing PCR primers prevented nucleotide comparison between some patients' samples. Findings come from small patient numbers and require larger validation.

This TCR came from a human donor who received a combined kidney and bone marrow transplant. The input for sequencing was CD4+ T cells from blood, taken before the transplant. The chain employs TRBV4-1 and TRBJ2-7; 9 bases match TRBD1. The CDR3 sequence is CASSLESGTGFYEQYF. DNA for the CDR3: TGCGCCAGCAGCCTAGAGAGTGGGACAGGGTTCTACGAGCAGTACTTC.